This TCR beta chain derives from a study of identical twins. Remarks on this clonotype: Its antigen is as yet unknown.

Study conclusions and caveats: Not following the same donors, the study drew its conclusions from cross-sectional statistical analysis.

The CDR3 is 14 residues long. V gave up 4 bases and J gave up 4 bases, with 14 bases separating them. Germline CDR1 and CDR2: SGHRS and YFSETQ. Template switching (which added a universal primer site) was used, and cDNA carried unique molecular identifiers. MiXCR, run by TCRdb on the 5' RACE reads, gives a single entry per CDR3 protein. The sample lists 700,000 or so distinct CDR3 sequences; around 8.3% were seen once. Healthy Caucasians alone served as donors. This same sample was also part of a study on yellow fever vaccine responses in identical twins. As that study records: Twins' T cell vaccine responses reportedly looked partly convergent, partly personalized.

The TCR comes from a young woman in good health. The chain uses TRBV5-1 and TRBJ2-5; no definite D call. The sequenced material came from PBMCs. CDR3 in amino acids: CASSAAMRGETQYF. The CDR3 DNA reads TGCGCCAGCAGCGCCGCAATGAGAGGAGAGACCCAGTACTTC.